This is a list of T cell receptor beta chains from one sample in a study of T cell responses to AZD1222 COVID-19 vaccine. Libraries were prepared by immunoSEQ multiplex PCR; TCRdb keeps only in-frame clonotypes and omits some of them. The sample has some 130,000 clones, 88% seen once. Specimen: peripheral blood, collected on day 0 of MenACWY control vaccination. These TCRs come from an adult in good health. Both conserved end residues are part of each CDR3. A D gene is named only where the DNA matches it firmly. Rows may omit the clone size; those that give it use once, few, many or a size class.

J: TRBJ2-1; length: 15; D: TRBD2; V: TRBV30; size: once; CDR3: CAWKGAGWAGYEQFF; DNA: TGTGCCTGGAAGGGAGCGGGATGGGCGGGATATGAGCAGTTCTTC
J: TRBJ2-5; length: 17; D: TRBD2; V: TRBV5-1; size: NA; CDR3: CASSLGLAGPARETQYF; DNA: TGCGCCAGCAGCTTGGGCCTAGCGGGACCCGCGCGAGAGACCCAGTACTTC
J: TRBJ2-7; length: 14; D: NA; V: TRBV11-3; size: few; CDR3: CASSPKRVGAEQYF; DNA: TGTGCCAGCAGCCCAAAACGGGTAGGGGCCGAGCAGTACTTC
J: TRBJ2-2; length: 15; D: NA; V: TRBV10-3; size: NA; CDR3: CAISSGILPTGELFF; DNA: TGTGCCATCAGTTCGGGGATCCTCCCCACCGGGGAGCTGTTTTTT
J: TRBJ1-3; length: 14; D: NA; V: TRBV28; size: NA; CDR3: CASSPLVSGNTIYF; DNA: TGTGCCAGCAGCCCCCTGGTCTCTGGAAACACCATATATTTT
J: TRBJ1-2; length: 14; D: NA; V: TRBV15; size: NA; CDR3: CATSRDRTNYGYTF; DNA: TGTGCCACCAGCAGAGATAGGACGAACTATGGCTACACCTTC
J: TRBJ2-1; length: 16; D: NA; V: TRBV4-2; size: NA; CDR3: CASSQDLLALGNEQFF; DNA: TGTGCCAGCAGCCAAGATTTACTAGCATTGGGCAATGAGCAGTTCTTC
J: TRBJ2-1; length: 16; D: NA; V: TRBV11-2; size: few; CDR3: CASSPGGTSSYNEQFF; DNA: TGTGCCAGCAGCCCCGGTGGGACAAGCTCCTACAATGAGCAGTTCTTC
J: TRBJ2-1; length: 11; D: TRBD2; V: TRBV20-1; size: once; CDR3: CSAGLAGGSFF; DNA: TGCAGTGCTGGACTAGCGGGAGGGTCGTTCTTC
J: TRBJ1-2; length: 15; D: NA; V: TRBV5-1; size: NA; CDR3: CASSLAIGVNYGYTF; DNA: TGCGCCAGCAGCTTGGCCATAGGCGTTAACTATGGCTACACCTTC